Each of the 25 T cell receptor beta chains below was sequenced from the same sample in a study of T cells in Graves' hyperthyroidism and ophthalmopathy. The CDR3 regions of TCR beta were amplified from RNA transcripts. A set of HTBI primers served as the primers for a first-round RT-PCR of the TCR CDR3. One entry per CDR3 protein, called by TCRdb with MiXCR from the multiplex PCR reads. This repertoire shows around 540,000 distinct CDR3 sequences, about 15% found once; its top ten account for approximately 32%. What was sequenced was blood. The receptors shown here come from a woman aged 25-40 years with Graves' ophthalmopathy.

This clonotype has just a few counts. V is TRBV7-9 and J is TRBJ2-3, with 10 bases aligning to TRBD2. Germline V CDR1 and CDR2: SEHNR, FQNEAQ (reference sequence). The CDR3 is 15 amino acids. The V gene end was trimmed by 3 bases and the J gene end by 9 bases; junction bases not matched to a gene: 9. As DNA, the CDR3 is TGTGCCAGCAGCTTTAGGGGACTAGCGATCGAAACGCAGTATTTT. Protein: CASSFRGLAIETQYF.

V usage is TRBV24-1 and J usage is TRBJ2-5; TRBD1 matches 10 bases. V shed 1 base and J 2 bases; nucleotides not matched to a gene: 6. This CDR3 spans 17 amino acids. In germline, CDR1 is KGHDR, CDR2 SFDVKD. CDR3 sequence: CATSDFTTGGPQETQYF. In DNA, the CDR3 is TGTGCCACCAGTGATTTTACGACAGGGGGCCCACAAGAGACCCAGTACTTC.

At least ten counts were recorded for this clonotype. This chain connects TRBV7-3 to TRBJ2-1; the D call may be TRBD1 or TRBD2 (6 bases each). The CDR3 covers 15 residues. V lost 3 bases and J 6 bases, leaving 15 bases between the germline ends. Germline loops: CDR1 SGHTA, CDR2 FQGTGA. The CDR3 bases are TGTGCCAGCAGCTTTGGACCCGGGGGCCTCAATGAGCAGTTCTTC. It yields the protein CASSFGPGGLNEQFF.

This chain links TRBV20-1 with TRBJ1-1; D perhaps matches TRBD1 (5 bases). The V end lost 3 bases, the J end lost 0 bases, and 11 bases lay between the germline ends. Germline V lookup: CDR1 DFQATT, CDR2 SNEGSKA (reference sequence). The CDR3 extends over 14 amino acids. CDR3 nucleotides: TGCAGTGCTAGGGGGCCGTTGGTGAACACTGAAGCTTTCTTT. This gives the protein CSARGPLVNTEAFF.

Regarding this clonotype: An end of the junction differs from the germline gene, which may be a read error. CDR3 DNA: TGTGCCAGCAGCCGCGGACTAGCGGGACGGATGTCCGGGGAGCTGCTTTTT. Protein: CASSRGLAGRMSGELLF. The genes are TRBV7-3 and TRBJ2-2; 12 positions agree with TRBD2. Per germline, CDR1 SGHTA and CDR2 FQGTGA. This CDR3 is 17 amino acids long.

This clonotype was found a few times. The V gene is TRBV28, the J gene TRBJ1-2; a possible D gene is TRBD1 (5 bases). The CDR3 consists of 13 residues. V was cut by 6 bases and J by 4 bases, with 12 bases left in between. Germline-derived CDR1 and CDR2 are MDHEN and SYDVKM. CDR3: CASSQGGSYGYTF. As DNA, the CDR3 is TGTGCCAGCAGCCAGGGAGGCTCCTATGGCTACACCTTC.

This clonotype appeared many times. DNA of the CDR3: TGTGCCAGCAGCTTATCGCCAGCCAATGAGCAGTTCTTC. It yields the protein CASSLSPANEQFF. The chain links TRBV7-2 to TRBJ2-1; D remains ambiguous. CDR1 SGHTA and CDR2 FQGNSA come from the germline V gene. This CDR3 region has 13 residues. V dropped 2 bases and J dropped 6 bases, with 8 bases sitting between them.

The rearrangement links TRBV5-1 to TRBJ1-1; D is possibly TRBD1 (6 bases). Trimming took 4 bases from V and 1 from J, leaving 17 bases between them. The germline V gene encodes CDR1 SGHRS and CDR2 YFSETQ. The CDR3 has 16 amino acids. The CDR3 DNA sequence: TGCGCCAGCAGCCCCCTGGGGGGGCCCGGGAACACTGAAGCTTTCTTT. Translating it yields CASSPLGGPGNTEAFF.

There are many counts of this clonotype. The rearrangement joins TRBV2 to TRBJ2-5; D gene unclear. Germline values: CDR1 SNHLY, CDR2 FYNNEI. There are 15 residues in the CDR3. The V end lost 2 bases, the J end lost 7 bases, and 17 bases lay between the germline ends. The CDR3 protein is CASSERVTALMTQYF. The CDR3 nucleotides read TGTGCCAGCAGTGAAAGAGTGACGGCCTTGATGACCCAGTACTTC.

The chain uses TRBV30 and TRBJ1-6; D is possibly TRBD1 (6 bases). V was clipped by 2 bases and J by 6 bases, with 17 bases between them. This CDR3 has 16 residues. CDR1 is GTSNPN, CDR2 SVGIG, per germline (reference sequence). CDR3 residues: CAWSLWGAKGNSPLHF. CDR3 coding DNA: TGTGCCTGGAGTCTATGGGGGGCAAAGGGTAATTCACCCCTCCACTTT.

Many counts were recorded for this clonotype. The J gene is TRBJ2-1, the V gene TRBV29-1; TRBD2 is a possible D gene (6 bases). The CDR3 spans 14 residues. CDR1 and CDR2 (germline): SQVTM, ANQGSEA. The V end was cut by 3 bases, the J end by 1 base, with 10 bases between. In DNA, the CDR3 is TGCAGCGTTGACGTTGGGGGGTCCTACAATGAGCAGTTCTTC. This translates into CSVDVGGSYNEQFF.

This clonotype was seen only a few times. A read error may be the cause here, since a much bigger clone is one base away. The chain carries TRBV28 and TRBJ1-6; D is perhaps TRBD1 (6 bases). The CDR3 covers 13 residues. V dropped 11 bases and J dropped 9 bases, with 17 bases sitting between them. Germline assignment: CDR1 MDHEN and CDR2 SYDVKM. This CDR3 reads CAGTVTGSSPLHF. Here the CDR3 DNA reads TGTGCCGGCACCGTCACAGGGAGTTCACCCCTCCACTTT.

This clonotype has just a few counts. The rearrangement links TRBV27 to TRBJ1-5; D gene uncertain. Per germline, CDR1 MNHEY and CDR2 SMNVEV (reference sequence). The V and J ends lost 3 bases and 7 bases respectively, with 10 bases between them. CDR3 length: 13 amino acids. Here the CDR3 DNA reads TGTGCCAGCAGTTTGAAGGACTACCAGCCCCAGCATTTT. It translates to CASSLKDYQPQHF.

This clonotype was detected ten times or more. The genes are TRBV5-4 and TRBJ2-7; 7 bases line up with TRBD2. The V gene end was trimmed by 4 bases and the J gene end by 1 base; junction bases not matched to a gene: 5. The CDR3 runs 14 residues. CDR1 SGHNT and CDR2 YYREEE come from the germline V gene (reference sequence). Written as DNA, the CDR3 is TGTGCCAGCAGCGGGTGGGAGGGATCCTACGAGCAGTACTTC. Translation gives CASSGWEGSYEQYF.

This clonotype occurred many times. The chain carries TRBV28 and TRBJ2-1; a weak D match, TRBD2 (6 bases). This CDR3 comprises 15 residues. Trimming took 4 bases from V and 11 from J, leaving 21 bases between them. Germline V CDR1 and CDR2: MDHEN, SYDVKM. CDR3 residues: CASSSPSLAWSKQFF. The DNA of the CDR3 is TGTGCCAGCAGTTCTCCGAGCCTAGCGTGGAGCAAGCAGTTCTTC.

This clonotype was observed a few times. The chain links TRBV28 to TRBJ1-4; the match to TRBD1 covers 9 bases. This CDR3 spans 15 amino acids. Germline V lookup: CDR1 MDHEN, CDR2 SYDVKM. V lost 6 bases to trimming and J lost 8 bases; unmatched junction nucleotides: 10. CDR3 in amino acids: CASRDRDRVREKLFF. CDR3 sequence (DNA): TGTGCCAGCAGGGACCGGGACAGGGTGCGGGAAAAACTGTTTTTT.

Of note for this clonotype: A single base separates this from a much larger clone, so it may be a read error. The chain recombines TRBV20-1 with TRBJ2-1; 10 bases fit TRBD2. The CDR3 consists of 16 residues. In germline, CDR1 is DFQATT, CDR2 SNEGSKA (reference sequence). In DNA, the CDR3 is TGCAGTGCTGCAGCGGGGCTAGCGGGAGCCTACAATGAGCGGTTCTTC. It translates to CSAAAGLAGAYNERFF.

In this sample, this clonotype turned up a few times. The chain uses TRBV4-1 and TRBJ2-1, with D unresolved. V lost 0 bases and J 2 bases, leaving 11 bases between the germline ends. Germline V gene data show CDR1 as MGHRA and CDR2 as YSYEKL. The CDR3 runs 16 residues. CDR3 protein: CASSQDWLDPYNEQFF. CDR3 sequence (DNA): TGCGCCAGCAGCCAAGATTGGCTTGACCCCTACAATGAGCAGTTCTTC.

CDR3 bases: TGTGCCAGCAGCGGAGTAACAGGGGACTACACCTTC. This gives the protein CASSGVTGDYTF. This chain connects TRBV9 to TRBJ1-2, with TRBD1 matching 7 bases. Trimming cost V 3 bases and J 10 bases; bases outside gene matches: 6. The V gene's germline CDR1 is SGDLS and CDR2 YYNGEE. CDR3 length: 12 residues. The full variable domain, completed using reference TRBV9 and TRBJ1-2, is DSGVTQTPKHLITATGQRVTLRCSPRSGDLSVYWYQQSLDQGLQFLIQYYNGEERAKGNILERFSAQQFPDLHSELNLSSLELGDSALYFCASSGVTGDYTFGSGTRLTVV.

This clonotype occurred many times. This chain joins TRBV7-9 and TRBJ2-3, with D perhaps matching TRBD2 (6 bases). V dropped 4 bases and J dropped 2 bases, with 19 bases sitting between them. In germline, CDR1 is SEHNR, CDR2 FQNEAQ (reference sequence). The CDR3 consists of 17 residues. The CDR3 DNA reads TGTGCCAGCAGCTCGGGACTCCCGTTTCGTTACACAGATACGCAGTATTTT. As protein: CASSSGLPFRYTDTQYF.

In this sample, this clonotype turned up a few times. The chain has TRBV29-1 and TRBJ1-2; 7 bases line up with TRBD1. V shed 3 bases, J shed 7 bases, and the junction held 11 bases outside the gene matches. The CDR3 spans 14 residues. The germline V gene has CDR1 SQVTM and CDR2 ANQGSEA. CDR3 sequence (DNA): TGCAGCGTTGACGAGGGGGCGAGAAAGAGTGGCTACACCTTC. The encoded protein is CSVDEGARKSGYTF.

CDR3 DNA: TGCAGCGTTTCTGAAATAGGACAGCCTGGAAACACCATATATTTT. Its protein product is CSVSEIGQPGNTIYF. The chain is built from TRBV29-1 and TRBJ1-3; TRBD1 might be the D (6 bases). The germline gives CDR1 SQVTM, CDR2 ANQGSEA. Trimming took 5 bases from V and 2 from J, leaving 16 bases between them. The CDR3 sequence is 15 residues long.

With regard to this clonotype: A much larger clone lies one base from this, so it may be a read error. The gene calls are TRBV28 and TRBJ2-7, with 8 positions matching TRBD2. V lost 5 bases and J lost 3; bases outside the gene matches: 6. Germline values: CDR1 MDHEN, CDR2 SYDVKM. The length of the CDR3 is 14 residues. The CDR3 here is CASSDLAGRYEQYF. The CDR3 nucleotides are TGTGCCAGCAGTGACCTAGCGGGCCGCTACGAGCAGTACTTC.

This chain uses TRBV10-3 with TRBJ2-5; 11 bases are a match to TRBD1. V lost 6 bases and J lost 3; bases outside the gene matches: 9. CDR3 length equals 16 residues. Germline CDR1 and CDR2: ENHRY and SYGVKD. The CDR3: CAISTPGQGGKETQYF. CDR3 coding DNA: TGTGCCATCAGCACTCCGGGACAGGGGGGGAAAGAGACCCAGTACTTC.

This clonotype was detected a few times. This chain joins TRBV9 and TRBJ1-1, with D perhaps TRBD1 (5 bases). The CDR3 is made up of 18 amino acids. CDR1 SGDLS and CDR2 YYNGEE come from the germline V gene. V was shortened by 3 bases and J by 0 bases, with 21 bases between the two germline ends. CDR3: CASSGTGTKAPMNTEAFF. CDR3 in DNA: TGTGCCAGCAGCGGAACCGGGACGAAAGCCCCAATGAACACTGAAGCTTTCTTT.